Below are 7 T cell receptor beta chains sequenced from a single sample in a study of T cell changes during pregnancy in multiple sclerosis. The protocol was immunoSEQ multiplex PCR, while the TCRdb copy is restricted to in-frame clones and leaves out a portion. The table lists 34,000 or so clones, 90% of them singletons. Sequences were derived from CD8+ T cells from peripheral blood mononuclear cells, sampled before pregnancy. These receptors were collected from a female donor with multiple sclerosis, enrolled in a pregnancy study.

The chain uses TRBV7-9 and TRBJ2-7; TRBD2 aligns across 13 bases. V was clipped by 4 bases and J by 2 bases; unmatched bases: 2. The length of the CDR3 is 15 residues. Germline CDR1 reads SEHNR; CDR2 reads FQNEAQ (reference sequence). CDR3 sequence (DNA): TGTGCCAGCAGCTCCGGGACTAGCGGGACCTACGAGCAGTACTTC. Protein product: CASSSGTSGTYEQYF.

V gene TRBV25-1 combines with J gene TRBJ1-1, with D tentatively TRBD1 (6 bases). The germline CDR1 and CDR2 sequences are MGHDK and SYGVNS. Trimming cost V 2 bases and J 11 bases, with 30 bases left between them. The CDR3 consists of 18 residues. CDR3 nucleotides: TGTGCCAGCAGTGAAAACCCGGGGGGGCTCGGAGACCTTACGATTGCTTTCTTT. It codes for CASSENPGGLGDLTIAFF.

This chain joins TRBV7-9 and TRBJ2-1; TRBD1 matches 9 bases. With 4 bases clipped from V and 7 bases from J, the junction kept 8 bases outside the gene matches. This CDR3 contains 15 residues. Per germline, CDR1 SEHNR and CDR2 FQNEAQ (reference sequence). The CDR3 DNA is TGTGCCAGCAGCTCCCGGGACAGGGTTAGGAATGAGCAGTTCTTC. As protein: CASSSRDRVRNEQFF.

The chain carries TRBV6-5 and TRBJ1-5; 10 bases are shared with TRBD1. This CDR3 is built from 15 residues. Germline V lookup: CDR1 MNHEY, CDR2 SVGAGI. The V gene end was trimmed by 2 bases and the J gene end by 2 bases; junction bases not matched to a gene: 0. CDR3 nucleotides: TGTGCCAGCAGTTACGGACAGGGGGGCAATCAGCCCCAGCATTTT. Translation gives CASSYGQGGNQPQHF.

The chain has TRBV5-4 and TRBJ2-7; D gene ambiguous. The germline V and J ends were trimmed by 1 base and 3 bases, with 8 bases remaining between them. This CDR3 region has 13 residues. Germline CDR1 is SGHNT and CDR2 is YYREEE (reference sequence). CDR3 in amino acids: CASSLNAGYEQYF. The CDR3 nucleotides are TGTGCCAGCAGCTTGAATGCAGGCTACGAGCAGTACTTC.

The genes are TRBV9 and TRBJ2-1, with 9 bases that match TRBD2. The CDR3 runs to 15 residues. Trimming removed 0 bases from V and 9 bases from J; junction bases left unmatched: 7. In germline, CDR1 is SGDLS, CDR2 YYNGEE. CDR3: CASSVGVSGGFEQFF. CDR3 nucleotides: TGTGCCAGCAGCGTAGGTGTAAGCGGGGGGTTTGAGCAGTTCTTC.

The V and J genes are TRBV29-1 and TRBJ2-5; tentative D call: TRBD1 (6 bases). Trimming removed 4 bases at V and 5 bases at J, with 17 bases between. The germline CDR1 and CDR2 sequences are SQVTM and ANQGSEA. The CDR3 totals 14 residues. The CDR3 nucleotides read TGCAGCGTTGCGGAGACAGGCCTTTACGAGACCCAGTACTTC. Its translation is CSVAETGLYETQYF.